These 25 T cell receptor beta chains came from one sample sequenced in a study of T-cell reconstitution after alpha-beta-depleted transplantation in children. Unique molecular identifiers tagged the TCRbeta library. Each CDR3 protein gets one entry after TCRdb re-called the PCR reads with MiXCR. The table has a few hundred thousand distinct CDR3 sequences, 13% seen once. The material sequenced was PBMCs, taken from the stem cell graft. These receptors originate from a human donor who donated a stem cell graft to a child with Fanconi anemia.

This clonotype was recorded a few times. The V call is TRBV10-2, the J call TRBJ1-1, with a tentative D call TRBD1 (5 bases). The CDR3 has 15 residues. Trimming removed 0 bases from V and 5 bases from J, with 13 bases in between. From germline, CDR1 is WSHSY and CDR2 SAAADI. The CDR3: CASSESRGEGTEAFF. The CDR3 bases are TGCGCCAGCAGTGAGTCGAGAGGGGAGGGAACTGAAGCTTTCTTT.

This clonotype was found a few times. The chain joins TRBV7-9 to TRBJ2-5; no reliable D call. CDR1 and CDR2 from the germline V gene are SEHNR and FQNEAQ (reference sequence). The CDR3 extends over 17 amino acids. Trimming removed 5 bases at V and 0 bases at J, with 19 bases between. CDR3 nucleotide sequence: TGTGCCAGCAGCCATCCCAACTTGAGAGTGTACCAAGAGACCCAGTACTTC. The encoded protein is CASSHPNLRVYQETQYF.

The rearrangement links TRBV7-8 to TRBJ2-3, with D perhaps matching TRBD1 (6 bases). Trimming removed 3 bases from V and 6 bases from J, with 16 bases in between. The germline V gene encodes CDR1 SGHVS and CDR2 FQNEAQ. The CDR3 totals 15 residues. This chain's CDR3 is CASSLDSEDGDTQYF. CDR3 coding DNA: TGTGCCAGCAGCTTGGACAGTGAGGATGGCGATACGCAGTATTTT.

This clonotype was seen more than once but under ten times. The V gene is TRBV5-6, the J gene TRBJ2-7, with no clear D. Trimming took off 7 bases at V and 12 bases at J, with 14 bases between the two ends. CDR1 is SGHDT, CDR2 YYEEEE, per germline. The CDR3 runs to 10 residues. In nucleotides, the CDR3 is TGTGCCAGCGGACGGACGGAGACGTACGTC. It is translated as CASGRTETYV.

The J gene is TRBJ1-6, the V gene TRBV20-1, with TRBD1 as a possible D gene (6 bases). Trimming cost V 3 bases and J 7 bases, with 10 bases left between them. The CDR3 length is 13 residues. The V gene's germline CDR1 is DFQATT and CDR2 SNEGSKA (reference sequence). CDR3 sequence reads: CSASVGGNSPLHF. The CDR3 DNA reads TGCAGTGCTAGCGTAGGGGGGAATTCACCCCTCCACTTT.

This clonotype was observed many times. J is TRBJ2-3 and V is TRBV28, with unresolved D. Germline lookup yields CDR1 MDHEN and CDR2 SYDVKM. V was trimmed by 5 bases and J by 2 bases, leaving 11 bases between them. The CDR3 is 14 residues long. Here the CDR3 DNA reads TGTGCCAGCAGTCTACGTAAGACCACAGATACGCAGTATTTT. This gives the protein CASSLRKTTDTQYF.

With regard to this clonotype: A read error may explain this, as a much larger clone is one base away. This CDR3 is missing its conserved last phenylalanine or tryptophan, likely due to a read error. The rearrangement links TRBV11-2 to TRBJ1-1; D is possibly TRBD1 (5 bases). V lost 4 bases and J 3 bases, leaving 12 bases between the germline ends. CDR1 and CDR2 from the germline V gene are SGHAT and FQNNGV. The CDR3 loop spans 14 amino acids. In DNA form, the CDR3 reads TGTGCCAGCAGCTCTAGGTTGGGGGACACTGAAGCTTTCTGT. It yields the protein CASSSRLGDTEAFC.

This clonotype showed up many times. DNA of the CDR3: TGTGCCAGCAGTTTAGACAGCACCCTCGTCTATGGCTACACCTTC. Protein product: CASSLDSTLVYGYTF. J is TRBJ1-2 and V is TRBV27, with a possible D match to TRBD1 (5 bases). Trimming shortened V by 2 bases and J by 4 bases, and 14 bases separated the two germline ends. CDR3 length: 15 residues. Germline lookup yields CDR1 MNHEY and CDR2 SMNVEV (reference sequence).

This chain links TRBV7-9 with TRBJ2-2, with no clear D. Germline CDR1 SEHNR, CDR2 FQNEAQ (reference sequence). Deletions cut 1 base from V and 3 bases from J, with 9 bases between. This CDR3 is built from 15 residues. The CDR3 DNA sequence: TGTGCCAGCAGCTTAGAGGACGGCTACACCGGGGAGCTGTTTTTT. As protein: CASSLEDGYTGELFF.

This clonotype was observed a handful of times. This chain joins TRBV28 and TRBJ1-2; TRBD1 is a possible D gene (5 bases). Germline V gene sequence: CDR1 MDHEN, CDR2 SYDVKM. With 8 bases removed from V and 1 base from J, the gap between germline ends came to 8 bases. This CDR3 region has 12 residues. The CDR3 sequence is CASRDVNYGYTF. The DNA for the CDR3 is TGTGCCAGCCGGGACGTTAACTATGGCTACACCTTC.

The chain joins TRBV20-1 to TRBJ1-2; D unclear. This CDR3 contains 13 residues. Germline CDR1 reads DFQATT; CDR2 reads SNEGSKA (reference sequence). V was shortened by 5 bases and J by 4 bases, with 14 bases between the two germline ends. The CDR3 coding sequence is TGCAGTGCTTACACGGACTCGTCCTATGGCTACACCTTC. Residues: CSAYTDSSYGYTF.

This clonotype has only one observation. A much larger clone differs by one base, so this may be a read error. The V gene is TRBV15, the J gene TRBJ2-5; 10 nucleotides match TRBD1. CDR1 is LNHNV and CDR2 is YYDKDF in the germline V gene (reference sequence). V lost 3 bases, J lost 4 bases, and 11 bases stayed unmatched. This CDR3 region has 17 residues. The CDR3 is CATSSDLPGQGLETQYF. Here the CDR3 DNA reads TGTGCCACCAGCAGTGATCTCCCGGGACAGGGGCTAGAGACCCAGTACTTC.

CDR3 DNA: TGTGCCAGCAGCTTAGCCGCCTCCTCTGGGGCCAACGTCCTGACTTTC. Encoded protein: CASSLAASSGANVLTF. The J gene is TRBJ2-6, the V gene TRBV11-2; D gene uncertain. This CDR3 is built from 16 residues. Trimming cost V 1 base and J 0 bases, with 7 bases left between them. In germline, CDR1 is SGHAT, CDR2 FQNNGV.

CDR3 DNA sequence: TGTGCCAGCAGCTTGATCGATGGCGGGGAGCTGTTTTTT. It encodes CASSLIDGGELFF. The chain recombines TRBV5-5 with TRBJ2-2, with D hard to call. The germline gives CDR1 SGHKS, CDR2 YYEKEE (reference sequence). This CDR3 is 13 amino acids long. V was cut by 1 base and J by 7 bases, with 8 bases left in between.

A few counts support this clonotype. The rearrangement links TRBV7-9 to TRBJ1-5, with TRBD1 identical over 9 bases. CDR3 length: 14 amino acids. Germline CDR1 and CDR2: SEHNR and FQNEAQ (reference sequence). Trimming at V came to 5 bases and at J to 6 bases, leaving 5 bases not matched to a gene. CDR3 sequence reads: CASSPQTGGQPQHF. CDR3 sequence (DNA): TGTGCCAGCAGCCCCCAGACAGGGGGTCAGCCCCAGCATTTT.

This chain joins TRBV9 and TRBJ2-1, with 7 bases aligning to TRBD1. After removal of 3 bases from V and 2 bases from J, the junction contained 5 bases not matched to a gene. This CDR3 is 15 amino acids long. Germline CDR1 SGDLS, CDR2 YYNGEE. The CDR3 loop reads CASSDRDRTYNEQFF. Here the CDR3 DNA reads TGTGCCAGCAGCGACCGGGACAGAACCTACAATGAGCAGTTCTTC.

This chain uses TRBV6-2 or TRBV6-3 with TRBJ1-5, with D possibly TRBD1 on 6 matching bases. Germline V lookup: CDR1 MNHEY, CDR2 SVGEGT. V gave up 5 bases and J gave up 3 bases, with 14 bases separating them. The CDR3 runs to 15 residues. CDR3 sequence reads: CASSETGQPNQPQHF. Here the CDR3 DNA reads TGTGCCAGCAGTGAGACCGGACAGCCCAATCAGCCCCAGCATTTT.

The rearrangement uses TRBV13 and TRBJ2-5, with D maybe TRBD1 (6 bases). The CDR3 has 14 amino acids. V shed 7 bases and J shed 5 bases, with 17 bases lying between them. Looked up from germline, CDR1 is PRHDT and CDR2 is FYEKMQ (reference sequence). The CDR3 nucleotides are TGTGCCAGCACCCCGCCAGGGGATCGGGAGACCCAGTACTTC. Protein: CASTPPGDRETQYF. Supplemented by reference TRBV13 and TRBJ2-5, the full variable domain reads AAGVIQSPRHLIKEKRETATLKCYPIPRHDTVYWYQQGPGQDPQFLISFYEKMQSDKGSIPDRFSAQQFSDYHSELNMSSLELGDSALYFCASTPPGDRETQYFGPGTRLLVL.

This clonotype was seen a few times. V usage is TRBV5-6 and J usage is TRBJ1-2; possible D gene TRBD1, 5 bases. V was cut by 3 bases and J by 8 bases, with 23 bases left in between. Per the germline V gene, CDR1 is SGHDT and CDR2 is YYEEEE. This CDR3 spans 16 amino acids. For the CDR3, the DNA is TGTGCCAGCAGCTCGGGGCGGGACCGGCTACTATACGGCTACACCTTC. It is translated as CASSSGRDRLLYGYTF.

This clonotype showed up just a few times. The rearrangement uses TRBV5-1 and TRBJ1-1, with D perhaps TRBD1 (6 bases). The length of the CDR3 is 14 residues. The ends were cut back, 3 bases at V and 1 base at J, with 10 bases in the middle. Germline CDR1 and CDR2: SGHRS and YFSETQ. The chain's CDR3 is CASSYEQGNTEAFF. The CDR3 DNA is TGCGCCAGCAGCTACGAACAGGGGAACACTGAAGCTTTCTTT.

In its sample, this clonotype was seen a few times. A much larger clone sits a single nucleotide away, making a read error possible. The V gene is TRBV2, the J gene TRBJ2-3, with D uncertain. CDR3 size: 12 residues. Germline values: CDR1 SNHLY, CDR2 FYNNEI. V lost 3 bases and J lost 1, with 2 bases in between. CDR3 bases: TGTGCCAGCAGTGATGGCACAGATACGCAGTATTTT. Its translation is CASSDGTDTQYF.

This clonotype was observed many times. The J gene is TRBJ2-6, the V gene TRBV6-2 or TRBV6-3; 9 bases line up with TRBD1. This CDR3 is 18 amino acids long. V trimming: 5 bases; J trimming: 3 bases; junction bases outside the gene matches: 11. Germline V gene lookup returns CDR1 MNHEY and CDR2 SVGEGT. CDR3 residues: CASSAMDRGVFGANVLTF. Written as DNA, the CDR3 is TGTGCCAGCAGTGCCATGGACAGGGGCGTCTTTGGGGCCAACGTCCTGACTTTC.

This clonotype was detected a few times. The V call is TRBV4-2, the J call TRBJ1-1; 7 bases fit TRBD1. CDR1 LGHNA and CDR2 YNFKEQ come from the germline V gene. With 0 bases clipped from V and 4 bases from J, the junction kept 8 bases outside the gene matches. This CDR3 spans 16 amino acids. The CDR3 spells CASSQDQGGASTEAFF. The DNA of the CDR3 is TGTGCCAGCAGCCAAGATCAAGGGGGCGCAAGCACTGAAGCTTTCTTT.

The chain uses TRBV18 and TRBJ1-1; D not certain. The CDR3 has 14 amino acids. V gave up 1 base and J gave up 6 bases, with 12 bases separating them. Germline values: CDR1 KGHSH, CDR2 LQKENI. In DNA form, the CDR3 reads TGTGCCAGCTCACCACGGGGTGGCGGGGCTGAAGCTTTCTTT. It specifies CASSPRGGGAEAFF.

The chain recombines TRBV20-1 with TRBJ2-5, with D possibly TRBD2 on 6 matching bases. Germline CDR1 reads DFQATT; CDR2 reads SNEGSKA (reference sequence). This CDR3 contains 14 residues. The germline V and J ends were trimmed by 0 bases and 1 base, with 9 bases remaining between them. In nucleotides, the CDR3 is TGCAGTGCTAGAGAGTCTAGCGCCCAAGAGACCCAGTACTTC. Translated: CSARESSAQETQYF.